This TCR beta chain is from a study of blood T cell repertoires in COVID-19. Study as a whole: Nucleic acid was either cDNA or gDNA, and it came from T cells, B-cell-depleted T cells, or PBMCs.

As originally analysed: Amplification from reference gene primers served as the basis for estimated nucleated cell counts. Assay used: immunoSEQ multiplex PCR; TCRdb lists only in-frame clones, some missing. V and J calls and clone size are those listed in that table; D and trimming were worked out from the DNA. The data hold 200,000 to 300,000 clones, with around 86% observed a single time. Germline V gives CDR1 SGHRS, CDR2 YFSETQ. This CDR3 region has 17 residues. The ends lost 4 bases at V and 5 bases at J; junction bases unmatched: 15. This clone was found many times. V is TRBV5-1 and J is TRBJ2-7; 10 bases map to TRBD2. The sequence came from a woman aged 55-69 years with COVID-19, enrolled during active disease. The sequenced sample consisted of peripheral blood. The CDR3, as DNA: TGCGCCAGCAGCCCGCCCGTCTTAGCGGGAGGTGTAAACGAGCAGTACTTC. This codes for CASSPPVLAGGVNEQYF.